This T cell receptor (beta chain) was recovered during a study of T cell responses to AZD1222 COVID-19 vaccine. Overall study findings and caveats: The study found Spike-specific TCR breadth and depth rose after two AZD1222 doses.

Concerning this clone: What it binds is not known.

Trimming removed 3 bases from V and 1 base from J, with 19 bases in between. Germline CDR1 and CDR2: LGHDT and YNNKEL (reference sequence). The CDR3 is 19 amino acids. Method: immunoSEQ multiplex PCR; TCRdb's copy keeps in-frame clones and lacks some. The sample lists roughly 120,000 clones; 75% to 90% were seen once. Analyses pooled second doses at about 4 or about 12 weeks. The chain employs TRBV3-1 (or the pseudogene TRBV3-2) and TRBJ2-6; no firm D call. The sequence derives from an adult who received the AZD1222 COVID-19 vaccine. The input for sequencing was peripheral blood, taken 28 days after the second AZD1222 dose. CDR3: CASSQGWLLRNSGANVLTF. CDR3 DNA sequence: TGTGCCAGCAGCCAGGGGTGGCTCCTCAGGAATTCTGGGGCCAACGTCCTGACTTTC.